These T cell receptor beta chains were read from a single sample in a study of CD8+CD57+ T cells in acquired aplastic anemia. TCRdb ran MiXCR on the reads and lists one entry per CDR3 protein. This table has approximately 300,000 distinct CDR3 sequences, approximately 57% appearing once. The specimen was sorted CD4+, CD8+, or CD8+CD57+ T cells (not recorded which) from PBMCs. The receptors stem from a human donor with aplastic anemia. Both conserved end residues are part of each CDR3. A D gene is named only where the DNA matches it firmly. Clone size, where shown, is once, few, many, or a class for clones that have expanded.

NA,NA,TRBJ2-2,TRBV24-1,CATSVGARTGELFF,TGTGCCACCAGTGTTGGGGCTCGGACCGGGGAGCTGTTTTTT
many,NA,TRBJ2-3,TRBV3-1,CASSQGDTQYF,TGTGCCAGCAGCCAGGGGGATACGCAGTATTTT
NA,TRBD1,TRBJ1-4,TRBV19,CASSIEGQGLEKLFF,TGTGCCAGTAGCATAGAGGGACAGGGTCTCGAAAAACTGTTTTTT
NA,TRBD1,TRBJ1-3,TRBV10-3,CATRDRSSGNTIYF,TGTGCCACCCGGGACAGGAGCTCTGGAAACACCATATATTTT
NA,TRBD2,TRBJ2-1,TRBV7-9,CASRDLAGGYNEQFF,TGTGCCAGCAGGGACCTGGCGGGGGGCTACAATGAGCAGTTCTTC
NA,NA,TRBJ1-5,TRBV20-1,CSAADGNQPPHF,TGCAGTGCCGCGGACGGGAATCAGCCCCCGCATTTT
few,NA,TRBJ1-2,TRBV14,CASSQGGANVYGYTF,TGTGCCAGCAGCCAGGGAGGAGCTAACGTCTATGGCTACACCTTC
NA,NA,TRBJ1-6,TRBV7-9,CASSLGYRSPLHF,TGTGCCAGCAGTTTAGGATATCGTTCACCCCTCCACTTT
NA,NA,TRBJ2-2,TRBV7-6,CASSQIQGIGELFF,TGTGCCAGCAGCCAAATTCAGGGAATCGGGGAGCTGTTTTTT
few,NA,TRBJ1-2,TRBV7-6,CASSLESRGAGGYTF,TGTGCCAGCAGCTTAGAGTCACGGGGGGCGGGCGGCTACACCTTC
NA,NA,TRBJ1-1,TRBV5-4,CASSLPNTEAFF,TGTGCCAGCAGCTTGCCGAACACTGAAGCTTTCTTT
NA,NA,TRBJ2-3,TRBV5-1,CASSLAMETDTQYF,TGCGCCAGCAGCTTGGCCATGGAAACAGATACGCAGTATTTT
NA,TRBD1,TRBJ2-7,TRBV10-3,CAIGEGAREQYF,TGTGCCATCGGTGAGGGGGCGCGGGAGCAGTACTTC
NA,TRBD2,TRBJ2-3,TRBV15,CATSSRRLAHITDTQYF,TGTGCCACCAGTTCCCGAAGACTAGCGCACATCACAGATACGCAGTATTTT
NA,TRBD1,TRBJ2-7,TRBV7-8,CASSLALSGTGEQYF,TGTGCCAGCAGCTTAGCTCTGTCCGGGACAGGCGAGCAGTACTTC
few,NA,TRBJ1-2,TRBV7-8,CASSPQDYGYTF,TGTGCCAGCAGCCCCCAGGACTATGGCTACACCTTC
few,NA,TRBJ2-1,TRBV5-1,CASSPGGTEQFF,TGCGCCAGCAGCCCAGGCGGTACTGAGCAGTTCTTC
NA,NA,TRBJ2-7,TRBV7-7,CASSPGPTYEQYF,TGTGCCAGCAGCCCAGGACCAACCTACGAGCAGTACTTC
many,TRBD2,TRBJ2-3,TRBV5-1,CASSLISGRPDTQYF,TGCGCCAGCAGCTTGATTAGCGGGAGGCCGGATACGCAGTATTTT
NA,NA,TRBJ2-7,TRBV5-1,CASSLAREQYF,TGTGCCAGCAGCTTGGCTCGAGAGCAGTACTTC
NA,TRBD1,TRBJ1-5,TRBV29-1,CSVEGQGTGQPQHF,TGCAGCGTAGAAGGACAGGGTACTGGGCAGCCCCAGCATTTT
NA,TRBD2,TRBJ2-5,TRBV20-1,CSALLAEETQYF,TGCAGTGCGCTACTAGCGGAAGAGACCCAGTACTTC
NA,TRBD2,TRBJ2-1,TRBV20-1,CSAQTSAIGNEQFF,TGCAGTGCCCAGACTAGCGCGATCGGCAATGAGCAGTTCTTC
few,NA,TRBJ2-7,TRBV7-8,CASSLGAPYEQYF,TGTGCCAGCAGCTTAGGGGCACCCTACGAGCAGTACTTC
NA,NA,TRBJ2-1,TRBV24-1,CATSDLGAGSSYNEQFF,TGTGCCACCAGTGATTTGGGAGCGGGCTCCTCCTACAATGAGCAGTTCTTC
many,NA,TRBJ2-1,TRBV20-1,CSAAHGDNEQFF,TGCAGTGCCGCACATGGGGACAATGAGCAGTTCTTC
NA,TRBD1,TRBJ2-1,TRBV19,CASSMGTGEANEQFF,TGTGCCAGTAGTATGGGGACAGGGGAGGCGAATGAGCAGTTCTTC
NA,NA,TRBJ2-7,TRBV5-1,CASSLVGGAGEQYF,TGCGCCAGCAGCTTGGTTGGGGGGGCGGGTGAGCAGTACTTC
NA,NA,TRBJ2-5,TRBV5-1,CASSLLGLPETQCF,TGCGCCAGCAGCTTACTAGGACTACCAGAGACCCAGTGCTTC
NA,TRBD1,TRBJ2-7,TRBV20-1,CSAIRTGYYEQYF,TGCAGTGCCATTCGGACAGGGTACTACGAGCAGTACTTC